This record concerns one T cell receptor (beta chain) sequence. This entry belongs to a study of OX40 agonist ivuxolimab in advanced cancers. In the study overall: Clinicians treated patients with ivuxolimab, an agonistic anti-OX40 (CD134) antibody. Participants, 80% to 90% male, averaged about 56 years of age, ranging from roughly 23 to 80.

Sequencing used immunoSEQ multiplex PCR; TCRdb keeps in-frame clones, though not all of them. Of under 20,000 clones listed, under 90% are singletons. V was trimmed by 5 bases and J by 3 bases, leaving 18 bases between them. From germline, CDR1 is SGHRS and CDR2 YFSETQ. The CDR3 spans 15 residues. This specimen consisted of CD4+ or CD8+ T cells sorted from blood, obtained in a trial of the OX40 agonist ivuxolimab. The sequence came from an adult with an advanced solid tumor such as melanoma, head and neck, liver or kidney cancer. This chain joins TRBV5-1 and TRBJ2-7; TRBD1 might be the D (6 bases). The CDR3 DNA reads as TGCGCCAGCAGTCCAACGGGGCTAGGGGGCTACGAGCAGTACTTC. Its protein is CASSPTGLGGYEQYF.